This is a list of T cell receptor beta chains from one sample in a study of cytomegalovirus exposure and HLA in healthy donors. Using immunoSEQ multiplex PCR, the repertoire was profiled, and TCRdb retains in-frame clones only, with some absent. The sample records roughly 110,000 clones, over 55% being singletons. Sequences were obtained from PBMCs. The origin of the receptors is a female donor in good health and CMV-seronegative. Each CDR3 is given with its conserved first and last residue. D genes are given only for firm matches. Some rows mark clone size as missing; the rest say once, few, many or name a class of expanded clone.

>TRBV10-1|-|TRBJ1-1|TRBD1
TGCGCCAGCAGTGACCTGGGACAGGCAGGGACTGAAGCTTTCTTT
CASSDLGQAGTEAFF
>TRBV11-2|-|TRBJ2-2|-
TGTGCCAGCAGCTTAGTCCAGGGTGGCGGGGAGCTGTTTTTT
CASSLVQGGGELFF
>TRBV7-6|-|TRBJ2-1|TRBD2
TGTGCCAGCAGCTACGGGGGGGGTAGGGATGAGCAGTTCTTC
CASSYGGGRDEQFF
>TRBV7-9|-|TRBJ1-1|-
TGTGCCAGCCACAGGAACCCCAACACTGAAGCTTTCTTT
CASHRNPNTEAFF
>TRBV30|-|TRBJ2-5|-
TGTGCCTGGCGACAGGGCGGAGGGGAGGCCCAGTACTTC
CAWRQGGGEAQYF
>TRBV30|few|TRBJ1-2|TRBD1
TGTGCCTGGATTCGTAGGGACAGGGTTAGCGGCTACACCTTC
CAWIRRDRVSGYTF
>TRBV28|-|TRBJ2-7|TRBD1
TGTGCCAGCAGTCAAGGGACAGGGCTCCACGAGCAGTACTTC
CASSQGTGLHEQYF
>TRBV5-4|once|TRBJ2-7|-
TGTGCCAGCAGCTTGTGGGGAGGTCGCAGGGGGTTCTACGAGCAGTACTTC
CASSLWGGRRGFYEQYF
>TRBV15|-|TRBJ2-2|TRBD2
TGTGCCACCAGCGGAGAAGCGGGAGCGGCCGGGGAGCTGTTTTTT
CATSGEAGAAGELFF
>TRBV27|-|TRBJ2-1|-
TGTGCCAGCAGTTTATATTCATCCTACAATGAGCAGTTCTTC
CASSLYSSYNEQFF
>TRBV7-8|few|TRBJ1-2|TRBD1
TGTGCCAGCAGCTTAGTTCAGGGGGATGGCTACACCTTC
CASSLVQGDGYTF
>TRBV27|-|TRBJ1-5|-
TGTGCCAGCAGTAAGGACTTGGTTCAGCCCCAGCATTTT
CASSKDLVQPQHF
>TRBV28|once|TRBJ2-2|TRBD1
TGTGCCAGCAGCGGACAGGACTACACCGGGGAGCTGTTTTTT
CASSGQDYTGELFF
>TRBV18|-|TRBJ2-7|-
TGTGCCAGCTCCCCGGGGGTTTCCCGGGAGCAGTACTTC
CASSPGVSREQYF
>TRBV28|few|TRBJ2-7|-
TGTGCCAGCAGGCCTTCCTTAACAGGTGCCTACGAGCAGTACTTC
CASRPSLTGAYEQYF
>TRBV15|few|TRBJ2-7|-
TGTGCCACCAGCAGAGAACGAGGCGAGCAGTACTTC
CATSRERGEQYF
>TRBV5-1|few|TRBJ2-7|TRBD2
TGCGCCAGCAGCTTGGCCGCAGGGTTCCCGGGACTATGGGAGTACGAGCAGTACTTC
CASSLAAGFPGLWEYEQYF
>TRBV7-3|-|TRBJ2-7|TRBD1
TGTGCCAGCAGGACTACAGGGGGCATGGGGGAGCAGTACTTC
CASRTTGGMGEQYF
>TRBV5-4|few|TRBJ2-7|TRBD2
TGTGCCAGCAGCCCGAGGGGCGGGAGGGCCGGAGGCGAGCAGTACTTC
CASSPRGGRAGGEQYF
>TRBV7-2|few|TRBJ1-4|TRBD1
TGTGCCAGCAGCCGAGGACAGGGATATGAAAAACTGTTTTTT
CASSRGQGYEKLFF
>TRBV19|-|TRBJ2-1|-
TGTGCCAGTAGTTCGGACACCTGGGACAATGAGCAGTTCTTC
CASSSDTWDNEQFF
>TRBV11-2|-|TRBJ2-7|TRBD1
TGTGCCAGCAGCTTAGGTGGGGGACAGGGCCGCGAGCAGTACTTC
CASSLGGGQGREQYF
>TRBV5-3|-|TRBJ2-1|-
TGTGCCAGAAGCTTGGGAAGCCCCCCCTACAATGAGCAGTTCTTC
CARSLGSPPYNEQFF
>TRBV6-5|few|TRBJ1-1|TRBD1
TGTGCCAGCAGTTACCGACAGGGGGCCATTGAAGCTTTCTTT
CASSYRQGAIEAFF
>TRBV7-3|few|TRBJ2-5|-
TGTGCCAGCAGCTTAGGGTCGCAGGCCAAGCAAGAGACCCAGTACTTC
CASSLGSQAKQETQYF
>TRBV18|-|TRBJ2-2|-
TGTGCCAGCTCACCACCTCGTCCCGGGGAGCTGTTTTTT
CASSPPRPGELFF
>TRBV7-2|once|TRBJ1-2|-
TGTGCCAGCAGCCCAGGTTGGCATGGCTACACCTTC
CASSPGWHGYTF
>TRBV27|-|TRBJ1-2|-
TGTGCCAGCAGTCCCTACTTTGGCTATGGCTACACCTTC
CASSPYFGYGYTF
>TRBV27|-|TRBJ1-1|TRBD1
TGTGCCAGCAGTCCCCGACAGGGGCTTGTGGCCACTGAAGCTTTCTTT
CASSPRQGLVATEAFF
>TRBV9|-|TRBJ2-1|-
TGTGCCAGCAGCGTAGGGACGGCGGGACTCTCCTACAATGAGCAGTTCTTC
CASSVGTAGLSYNEQFF
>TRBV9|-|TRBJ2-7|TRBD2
TGTGCCAGCAGCGTTTCTAGCGGGAGTTACGAGCAGTACTTC
CASSVSSGSYEQYF
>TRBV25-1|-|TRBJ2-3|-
TGTGCCAGCAGTGAAGCCAGGTTCACAGATACGCAGTATTTT
CASSEARFTDTQYF
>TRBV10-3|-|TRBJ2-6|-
TGTGCCATCAGTCGTAGCGGAACAAACTCTGGGGCCAACGTCCTGACTTTC
CAISRSGTNSGANVLTF
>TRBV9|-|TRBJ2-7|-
TGTGCCAGCAGCACACAGGGTGCGGCGGACGAGCAGTACTTC
CASSTQGAADEQYF
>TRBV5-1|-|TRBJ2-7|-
TGCGCCAGCAGCTTGGACGCGGGGCGCAACGAGCAGTACTTC
CASSLDAGRNEQYF
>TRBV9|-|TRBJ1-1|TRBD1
TGTGCCAGCAGCGTAGGTACAGGGGTCACTAAAGCTTTCTTT
CASSVGTGVTKAFF
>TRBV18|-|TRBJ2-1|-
TGTGCCAGCTCTGGCGACTTCTACAATGAGCAGTTCTTC
CASSGDFYNEQFF
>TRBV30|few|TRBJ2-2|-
TGTGCCTGGAGAACTTTGAACACCGGGGAGCTGTTTTTT
CAWRTLNTGELFF
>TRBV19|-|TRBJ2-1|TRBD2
TGTGCCAGTAGTCCAACCGGGACTAGCGGATACAATGAGCAGTTCTTC
CASSPTGTSGYNEQFF
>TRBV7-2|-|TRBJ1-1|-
TGTGCCAGCACCCCACCGTCGGGAGGGGGAACTGAAGCTTTCTTT
CASTPPSGGGTEAFF
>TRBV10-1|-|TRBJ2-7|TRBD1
TGCGCCACTTCGGGACAGGCCTCCTCTGAGCAGTACTTC
CATSGQASSEQYF
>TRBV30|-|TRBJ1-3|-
TGTGCCTGGAGTCAGGGCAGCTCTGGAAACACCATATATTTT
CAWSQGSSGNTIYF
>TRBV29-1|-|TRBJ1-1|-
TGCAGCGTTGACGCTGAAGCTTTCTTT
CSVDAEAFF
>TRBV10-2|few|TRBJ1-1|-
TGCGCCAGCAGTGGGGGGGGCGGTGGGGGGAACACTGAAGCTTTCTTT
CASSGGGGGGNTEAFF
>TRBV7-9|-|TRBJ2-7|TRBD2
TGTGCCAGCAGCTTAGCTAGGGGACTAGCGGGTACCTACGAGCAGTACTTC
CASSLARGLAGTYEQYF
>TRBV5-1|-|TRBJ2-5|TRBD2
TGCGCCAGCAGCTTGGAGGGGGGAGCGGGAGAAGAGACCCAGTACTTC
CASSLEGGAGEETQYF
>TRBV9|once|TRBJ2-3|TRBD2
TGTGCCAGCAGCTCCCGGACTAGCGGCACAGATACGCAGTATTTT
CASSSRTSGTDTQYF
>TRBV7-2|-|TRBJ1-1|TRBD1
TGTGCCAGCAGCCCCGGGACAGGTTTGAACACTGAAGCTTTCTTT
CASSPGTGLNTEAFF
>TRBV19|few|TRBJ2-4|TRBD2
TGTGCCAGTAGTATAGCGGGAGGCCCGTCGTTCGCAGTAGCCAAAAACATTCAGTACTTC
CASSIAGGPSFAVAKNIQYF